Below are 20 T cell receptor beta chains sequenced from a single sample in a study of cytomegalovirus exposure and HLA in healthy donors. Primers for the PCR totalled 60 Vbeta and 13 Jbeta. Profiling relied on immunoSEQ multiplex PCR, and the TCRdb table lists in-frame clones only, not all of them. Counted here are roughly 200,000 clones, roughly 85% occurring once; the ten biggest clones make up 4.4%. Sequencing input: PBMCs. The receptors were sampled from a woman aged 25 to 39 in good health and CMV-seropositive.

About this clone: Mismatch with germline at one junction end may stem from a read error. The chain combines TRBV4-1 with TRBJ2-1, with D hard to call. The V gene's germline CDR1 is MGHRA and CDR2 YSYEKL. The CDR3 is made up of 15 amino acids. CDR3 coding DNA: TGTGCCAGCAGCCAAGAATCGGGCTCCTACAATGAGCAGTTCTTC. It is translated as CASSQESGSYNEQFF.

This clone has more than one count but fewer than ten. This chain links TRBV5-1 with TRBJ2-4; TRBD2 aligns across 9 bases. The CDR3 length is 15 residues. V lost 4 bases and J lost 6; bases outside the gene matches: 8. The germline V gene encodes CDR1 SGHRS and CDR2 YFSETQ. This CDR3 reads CASSSGREGPNIQYF. For the CDR3, the DNA is TGCGCCAGCAGCAGTGGGCGGGAGGGCCCAAACATTCAGTACTTC.

The chain employs TRBV4-1 and TRBJ1-1, with D possibly TRBD1 on 6 matching bases. Germline V gene data show CDR1 as MGHRA and CDR2 as YSYEKL. Trimming pared 5 bases from V and 2 bases from J, leaving 15 bases between. This CDR3 has 15 residues. The CDR3 reads CASSRSWGLNTEAFF. As DNA, the CDR3 is TGCGCCAGCAGCAGAAGCTGGGGGCTCAACACTGAAGCTTTCTTT.

The chain carries TRBV7-9 and TRBJ1-1; 9 nucleotides align to TRBD1. The CDR3 is made up of 14 amino acids. The V and J ends lost 4 bases and 4 bases, in that order; junction bases with no gene match: 4. Germline lookup yields CDR1 SEHNR and CDR2 FQNEAQ (reference sequence). This chain's CDR3 is CASSSGQGSTEAFF. As DNA, the CDR3 is TGTGCCAGCAGCTCGGGACAGGGAAGCACTGAAGCTTTCTTT.

The chain carries TRBV7-6 and TRBJ2-7; 9 nucleotides align to TRBD2. The CDR3 length is 16 residues. Germline CDR1 is SGHVS and CDR2 is FNYEAQ. Trimming took 3 bases from V and 6 from J; bases not matched to a gene: 12. As DNA, the CDR3 is TGTGCCAGCAGCTTCCTGCCGCGGGGGGGGTTTTCCGAGCAGTACTTC. Translating gives CASSFLPRGGFSEQYF. Full variable domain (missing parts from reference TRBV7-6 and TRBJ2-7): GAGVSQSPRYKVTKRGQDVALRCDPISGHVSLYWYRQALGQGPEFLTYFNYEAQQDKSGLPNDRFSAERPEGSISTLTIQRTEQRDSAMYRCASSFLPRGGFSEQYFGPGTRLTVT.

The CDR3 loop is CASRGAFGNTEAFF. The CDR3, as DNA: TGTGCCAGCAGGGGGGCTTTTGGGAACACTGAAGCTTTCTTT. The chain joins TRBV2 to TRBJ1-1; perhaps TRBD1 as D (6 bases). Germline CDR1 is SNHLY and CDR2 is FYNNEI. The length of the CDR3 is 14 residues. V lost 6 bases to trimming and J lost 1 base, with 12 bases between them.

The chain uses TRBV7-9 and TRBJ2-7; D unresolved. This CDR3 contains 14 residues. The germline V gene has CDR1 SEHNR and CDR2 FQNEAQ (reference sequence). The germline V and J ends were trimmed by 5 bases and 6 bases, with 17 bases remaining between them. CDR3 in amino acids: CASSGRAGLGEQYF. CDR3 nucleotides: TGTGCCAGCAGCGGCAGAGCAGGTTTGGGCGAGCAGTACTTC.

The chain is built from TRBV5-4 and TRBJ2-1; unclear D gene. The CDR3 covers 15 residues. Looked up from germline, CDR1 is SGHNT and CDR2 is YYREEE (reference sequence). V shed 4 bases and J shed 0 bases, with 11 bases lying between them. CDR3 loop: CASSPRSDSYNEQFF. The CDR3 DNA sequence: TGTGCCAGCAGCCCACGGAGCGACTCCTACAATGAGCAGTTCTTC.

The J gene is TRBJ2-7, the V gene TRBV4-1; TRBD1 agrees at 9 bases. Germline CDR1 is MGHRA and CDR2 is YSYEKL. V was clipped by 6 bases and J by 1 base; unmatched bases: 10. This CDR3 comprises 16 residues. CDR3 sequence: CASRLLTGGASYEQYF. As DNA, the CDR3 is TGCGCCAGCAGACTATTGACAGGGGGAGCATCCTACGAGCAGTACTTC.

In its sample, this clone was seen a few times. The chain links TRBV6-1 to TRBJ2-7; 8 positions agree with TRBD1. The ends lost 2 bases at V and 0 bases at J; junction bases unmatched: 9. CDR1 is MNHNS, CDR2 SASEGT, per germline. The CDR3 runs to 17 residues. The DNA of the CDR3 is TGTGCCAGCAGTGAAATCCCTGACAGGGGCAGCTCCTACGAGCAGTACTTC. Translated, it gives CASSEIPDRGSSYEQYF.

V is TRBV6-6 and J is TRBJ1-3; weak D call: TRBD1 (6 bases). Trimming stripped 7 bases from V and 7 bases from J, with 11 bases between. The CDR3 consists of 12 residues. Germline values: CDR1 MNHNY, CDR2 SVGAGI (reference sequence). This CDR3 reads CASKKQGNTIYF. CDR3 DNA: TGTGCCAGCAAAAAACAGGGCAACACCATATATTTT.

This clone was seen just once. The CDR3: CASRLTGYGNQPQHF. Written as DNA, the CDR3 is TGTGCCAGTAGGCTCACAGGGTATGGCAATCAGCCCCAGCATTTT. V and J are TRBV19 and TRBJ1-5; weak D call: TRBD1 (6 bases). This CDR3 comprises 15 residues. The V and J ends lost 6 bases and 2 bases respectively, with 14 bases between them. CDR1 and CDR2 from the germline V gene are LNHDA and SQIVND (reference sequence). Using reference TRBV19 and TRBJ1-5 for the parts outside the CDR3, the full variable domain is DGGITQSPKYLFRKEGQNVTLSCEQNLNHDAMYWYRQDPGQGLRLIYYSQIVNDFQKGDIAEGYSVSREKKESFPLTVTSAQKNPTAFYLCASRLTGYGNQPQHFGDGTRLSIL.

This chain connects TRBV5-5 to TRBJ2-5; unclear D gene. The CDR3 spans 11 residues. The V end lost 3 bases, the J end lost 4 bases, and 4 bases lay between the germline ends. The germline gives CDR1 SGHKS, CDR2 YYEKEE (reference sequence). CDR3 nucleotide sequence: TGTGCCAGCAGCTCTATAGAGACCCAGTACTTC. It encodes CASSSIETQYF.

On this clone itself: Its ends do not fully match the called genes, so a read error is possible. The chain combines TRBV11-2 with TRBJ2-7; 8 nucleotides agree with TRBD2. Germline CDR1 reads SGHAT; CDR2 reads FQNNGV. The CDR3 has 14 residues. The CDR3, as DNA: TGTGCCAGCAGCTTTGGGGGCGCGGCGCGGGAGGCCATCTTC. Protein sequence: CASSFGGAAREAIF. Full variable domain (missing parts from reference TRBV11-2 and TRBJ2-7): EAGVAQSPRYKIIEKRQSVAFWCNPISGHATLYWYQQILGQGPKLLIQFQNNGVVDDSQLPKDRFSAERLKGVDSTLKIQPAKLEDSAVYLCASSFGGAAREAIFGPGTRLTVT.

The chain recombines TRBV4-1 with TRBJ2-7; 8 bases align to TRBD1. CDR1 is MGHRA, CDR2 YSYEKL, per germline. The CDR3 is made up of 16 amino acids. Losses at the gene ends were 0 bases for V and 2 bases for J; bases not matched to a gene: 6. This chain's CDR3 is CASSQDSQGGTYEQYF. The DNA for the CDR3 is TGCGCCAGCAGCCAAGATTCACAGGGGGGAACCTACGAGCAGTACTTC.

This clone showed up just a few times. The chain uses TRBV15 and TRBJ2-1; D not resolved. The length of the CDR3 is 12 residues. Germline V gene lookup returns CDR1 LNHNV and CDR2 YYDKDF (reference sequence). Trimming removed 1 base from V and 10 bases from J, with 8 bases in between. The CDR3 sequence is CATSRVAVEQFF. CDR3 coding DNA: TGTGCCACCAGCAGAGTTGCGGTCGAGCAGTTCTTC.

In its sample, this clone was seen a few times. The rearrangement joins TRBV27 to TRBJ1-2; 9 nucleotides agree with TRBD1. With V trimmed by 7 bases and J by 2 bases, 5 bases remained unmatched. This CDR3 has 14 residues. Germline V gene data show CDR1 as MNHEY and CDR2 as SMNVEV (reference sequence). The CDR3 spells CASTPGQGNYGYTF. The CDR3 coding sequence is TGTGCCAGCACCCCCGGACAGGGGAACTATGGCTACACCTTC.

This chain uses TRBV25-1 with TRBJ2-3, with D possibly being TRBD2 (5 bases). The V end was cut by 8 bases, the J end by 1 base, with 16 bases between. CDR1 and CDR2 (germline): MGHDK, SYGVNS. The CDR3 is 15 residues long. The CDR3 nucleotides read TGTGCCAGCGCCGTCGGGGTGAGTGGCACAGATACGCAGTATTTT. This sequence encodes CASAVGVSGTDTQYF.

The chain couples TRBV7-2 to TRBJ2-1; 7 positions match TRBD2. The germline CDR1 and CDR2 sequences are SGHTA and FQGNSA. Germline trimming cut 4 bases from V and 6 bases from J; bases unmatched to any gene: 3. The CDR3 consists of 13 residues. The CDR3 region has the DNA TGTGCCAGCAGCTCGGGACTACCCAATGAGCAGTTCTTC. Translating gives CASSSGLPNEQFF.

The chain recombines TRBV5-1 with TRBJ2-5, with 11 bases fitting TRBD2. The CDR3 contains 16 residues. In germline, CDR1 is SGHRS, CDR2 YFSETQ. With 4 bases clipped from V and 1 base from J, the junction kept 6 bases outside the gene matches. CDR3 DNA sequence: TGCGCCAGCAGCCCCCCTAGCGGGGGGTTCCAAGAGACCCAGTACTTC. Translated, it gives CASSPPSGGFQETQYF.